The clone carrying this T cell receptor (beta chain) was seen at least ten times. No antigen is known for it. The CDR3 is made up of 17 amino acids. Trimming left V 1 base short and J 9 bases short, with 19 bases between. CDR1 is SGHTA and CDR2 is FQGNSA in the germline V gene. The entry originates in a study of breast tumors, draining lymph nodes, adjacent tissues. Overall study results and limits: Compared with lymph nodes, tumors were less diverse; compared with nontumor tissue, more. Most tumor T cells seemingly derive from lymph node, then expand in tumor. Data only fit, rather than demonstrated, lymph node origin of most tumor T cells. Compared with basal-like, luminal-like tumors shared significantly more repertoire with nontumor tissue.

Via MiXCR, TCRdb re-called the multiplex PCR reads, giving one row per CDR3 protein. The sample consists of approximately 230,000 distinct CDR3 sequences, less than 45% of them appearing once. Axillary draining lymph nodes of breast cancer patients supplied the node samples. V gene TRBV7-2 combines with J gene TRBJ1-6; a weak D match, TRBD1 (6 bases). The clonotype originates from a female donor with breast cancer. Some clones in this sample may be carry-over from other donors' samples. Sequencing input: axillary lymph node tissue. Here the CDR3 DNA reads TGTGCCAGCAGCTTAGGGTGGCGGGGGCAAGGGGGTTCACCCCTCCACTTT. As protein: CASSLGWRGQGGSPLHF.